These 15 T cell receptor beta chains share one sample of origin, sequenced in a study of OX40 agonist ivuxolimab in advanced cancers. Profiled with immunoSEQ multiplex PCR; TCRdb holds only in-frame clones, not every one. The sample lists around 18,000 clones, about 87% occurring once. The sequenced sample was CD4+ or CD8+ T cells sorted from blood, obtained in a trial of the OX40 agonist ivuxolimab. Receptors were obtained from an adult with an advanced solid tumor such as melanoma, head and neck, liver or kidney cancer.

This clone is categorized as medium-sized. The chain links TRBV13 to TRBJ2-1, with D hard to call. The ends were cut back, 5 bases at V and 6 bases at J, with 14 bases in the middle. Germline CDR1 and CDR2: PRHDT and FYEKMQ (reference sequence). The CDR3 contains 14 residues. The CDR3 DNA is TGTGCCAGCAGCCGGAACTCATTTGCCAATGAGCAGTTCTTC. Protein product: CASSRNSFANEQFF. Filled out from reference TRBV13 and TRBJ2-1, the complete variable domain reads AAGVIQSPRHLIKEKRETATLKCYPIPRHDTVYWYQQGPGQDPQFLISFYEKMQSDKGSIPDRFSAQQFSDYHSELNMSSLELGDSALYFCASSRNSFANEQFFGPGTRLTVL.

This clone has a handful of counts. The chain has TRBV7-9 and TRBJ1-2, with 9 nucleotides matching TRBD1. Germline lookup yields CDR1 SEHNR and CDR2 FQNEAQ (reference sequence). V shed 4 bases and J 4 bases; nucleotides not matched to a gene: 4. The CDR3 has 14 residues. The CDR3 DNA reads TGTGCCAGCAGCTCCCCGGACAGGGGCTATGGCTACACCTTC. Its protein product is CASSSPDRGYGYTF.

V and J are TRBV7-9 and TRBJ2-3; 10 nucleotides align to TRBD2. Germline assignment: CDR1 SEHNR and CDR2 FQNEAQ (reference sequence). The trim removed 5 bases at V and 3 bases at J, leaving 5 bases unmatched. The CDR3 sequence is 15 residues long. The CDR3 DNA is TGTGCCAGCAGCACAGCGGGAGGGTTGACAGATACGCAGTATTTT. It is translated as CASSTAGGLTDTQYF.

The CDR3 DNA reads as TGTGCCAGCAGCGCGTCCGGGACAGGGACCTACGAGCAGTACTTC. Translation: CASSASGTGTYEQYF. This chain links TRBV9 with TRBJ2-7; TRBD1 aligns across 9 bases. Losses at the gene ends were 3 bases for V and 2 bases for J; bases not matched to a gene: 6. Looked up from germline, CDR1 is SGDLS and CDR2 is YYNGEE. This CDR3 comprises 15 residues.

The gene calls are TRBV5-4 and TRBJ2-7; no definite D call. V was clipped by 1 base and J by 6 bases, with 5 bases between them. Germline V CDR1 and CDR2: SGHNT, YYREEE (reference sequence). The CDR3 loop spans 11 amino acids. As DNA, the CDR3 is TGTGCCAGCAGCTTGTTCTCCGAGCAGTACTTC. This gives the protein CASSLFSEQYF.

The chain is built from TRBV28 and TRBJ2-1; TRBD2 matches 10 bases. The CDR3 is 15 residues long. Losses at the gene ends were 4 bases for V and 5 bases for J; bases not matched to a gene: 5. CDR1 is MDHEN and CDR2 is SYDVKM in the germline V gene. CDR3 residues: CASSSGTSVHNEQFF. CDR3 nucleotide sequence: TGTGCCAGCAGTTCCGGGACTAGCGTCCACAATGAGCAGTTCTTC.

The J gene is TRBJ2-3, the V gene TRBV4-2, with 9 bases aligning to TRBD2. Trimming took 5 bases from V and 2 from J; bases not matched to a gene: 11. CDR1 is LGHNA and CDR2 is YNFKEQ in the germline V gene. The CDR3 has 17 residues. The CDR3 nucleotides read TGTGCCAGCAGCTCAGAGACTAGCGGAGGTCTCACAGATACGCAGTATTTT. It translates to CASSSETSGGLTDTQYF.

V and J are TRBV6-4 and TRBJ2-2; D is possibly TRBD2 (6 bases). The ends were cut back, 5 bases at V and 3 bases at J, with 7 bases in the middle. This CDR3 contains 13 residues. Per germline, CDR1 MRHNA and CDR2 SNTAGT. The CDR3 bases are TGTGCCAGCAGTCGCGGGGACACCGGGGAGCTGTTTTTT. It translates to CASSRGDTGELFF.

V is TRBV19 and J is TRBJ2-7; 12 bases are shared with TRBD2. CDR3 length equals 14 residues. V shed 5 bases, J shed 3 bases, and the junction held 2 bases outside the gene matches. The V gene's germline CDR1 is LNHDA and CDR2 SQIVND (reference sequence). The CDR3 protein is CASSSGLAGYEQYF. In DNA form, the CDR3 reads TGTGCCAGTAGTTCGGGACTAGCGGGCTACGAGCAGTACTTC.

The genes are TRBV9 and TRBJ2-2; D is possibly TRBD1 or TRBD2 (5 bases each). This CDR3 has 17 residues. The V end was cut by 4 bases, the J end by 0 bases, with 16 bases between. Per the germline V gene, CDR1 is SGDLS and CDR2 is YYNGEE. CDR3 sequence reads: CASSSPRDLPNTGELFF. DNA of the CDR3: TGTGCCAGCAGCTCTCCCCGGGACCTACCGAACACCGGGGAGCTGTTTTTT.

The V gene is TRBV19, the J gene TRBJ2-7; the match to TRBD1 covers 7 bases. The CDR3 totals 14 residues. Looked up from germline, CDR1 is LNHDA and CDR2 is SQIVND (reference sequence). The trim removed 6 bases at V and 4 bases at J, leaving 9 bases unmatched. Here the CDR3 reads CASSQRQGDYEQYF. The CDR3 bases are TGTGCCAGTAGCCAAAGACAGGGAGATTACGAGCAGTACTTC. The full variable domain, completed using reference TRBV19 and TRBJ2-7, is DGGITQSPKYLFRKEGQNVTLSCEQNLNHDAMYWYRQDPGQGLRLIYYSQIVNDFQKGDIAEGYSVSREKKESFPLTVTSAQKNPTAFYLCASSQRQGDYEQYFGPGTRLTVT.

This chain joins TRBV19 and TRBJ1-1; unclear D gene. Trimming stripped 3 bases from V and 1 base from J, with 9 bases between. The CDR3 runs 14 residues. Germline values: CDR1 LNHDA, CDR2 SQIVND (reference sequence). For the CDR3, the DNA is TGTGCCAGTAGTATCGACACCTGGAACACTGAAGCTTTCTTT. This codes for CASSIDTWNTEAFF.

CDR3: CASSFTSGRSRETQYF. The CDR3 region has the DNA TGCGCCAGCAGCTTCACTAGCGGGAGGTCTCGGGAGACCCAGTACTTC. The rearrangement joins TRBV5-1 to TRBJ2-5, with TRBD2 matching over 12 bases. Germline CDR1 is SGHRS and CDR2 is YFSETQ. The trim removed 2 bases at V and 5 bases at J, leaving 7 bases unmatched. The CDR3 has 16 residues.

This clone was observed once. The V gene is TRBV5-8, the J gene TRBJ1-5, with 7 bases that match TRBD1. There are 13 residues in the CDR3. The germline CDR1 and CDR2 sequences are SGHTS and YDEGEE. Trimming cost V 2 bases and J 6 bases; bases outside gene matches: 2. CDR3 region: CASSLGGGQPQHF. In DNA form, the CDR3 reads TGTGCCAGCAGCTTAGGGGGCGGTCAGCCCCAGCATTTT.

This chain links TRBV6-1 with TRBJ2-7; D assignment may be TRBD1 or TRBD2 (5 bases each). The V gene's germline CDR1 is MNHNS and CDR2 SASEGT. V was clipped by 9 bases and J by 2 bases, with 14 bases between them. The CDR3 consists of 13 residues. In DNA, the CDR3 is TGTGCCAGTTCTGGGACCGGCCCCTACGAGCAGTACTTC. Amino acid sequence: CASSGTGPYEQYF.